One sample yielded the 21 T cell receptor beta chains listed below, sequenced in a study of T cell responses to AZD1222 COVID-19 vaccine. Produced via immunoSEQ multiplex PCR; TCRdb's table is partial and in-frame only. The data hold roughly 150,000 clones, with 91% observed a single time. The sample was peripheral blood, taken 28 days after the second AZD1222 dose. Every receptor here comes from an adult who received the AZD1222 COVID-19 vaccine.

V gene TRBV10-3 combines with J gene TRBJ2-5, with D perhaps being TRBD1 or TRBD2 (5 bases each). Trimming cost V 7 bases and J 3 bases, with 12 bases left between them. This CDR3 comprises 13 residues. Germline V CDR1 and CDR2: ENHRY, SYGVKD. The CDR3 bases are TGTGCCATCAAAGGGACGGCGGAAGAGACCCAGTACTTC. Protein product: CAIKGTAEETQYF.

This chain joins TRBV5-3 and TRBJ2-5, with D perhaps TRBD1 or TRBD2 (5 bases each). TRBV5-3 is known as an ORF, though its function is uncertain. This CDR3 region has 15 residues. The V end lost 1 base, the J end lost 4 bases, and 14 bases lay between the germline ends. Written as DNA, the CDR3 is TGTGCCAGAAGCTTGAACGACGGGGCCCGAGAGACCCAGTACTTC. Residues: CARSLNDGARETQYF.

CDR3 coding DNA: TGCGCCAGCAGCCAAGAGGGTAGGGGCCCCTACGAGCAGTACTTC. Its translation: CASSQEGRGPYEQYF. The chain employs TRBV4-3 and TRBJ2-7; tentative D call: TRBD1 (5 bases). The CDR3 has 15 amino acids. CDR1 and CDR2 from the germline V gene are LGHNA and YSLEER. V dropped 0 bases and J dropped 2 bases, with 11 bases sitting between them.

V gene TRBV5-1 combines with J gene TRBJ1-6; perhaps TRBD1 as D (5 bases). Germline CDR1 SGHRS, CDR2 YFSETQ. V was trimmed by 4 bases and J by 0 bases, leaving 11 bases between them. The CDR3 runs 16 residues. The CDR3 protein is CASSASGGSYNSPLHF. The CDR3 DNA reads as TGCGCCAGCAGCGCTTCGGGGGGCTCCTATAATTCACCCCTCCACTTT.

V usage is TRBV6-5 and J usage is TRBJ2-7; D is unclear. The length of the CDR3 is 13 residues. The germline gives CDR1 MNHEY, CDR2 SVGAGI. The V gene lost 2 bases and the J gene lost 2 bases, with 7 bases spanning the gap. The CDR3 region is CASSYRQAYEQYF. DNA of the CDR3: TGTGCCAGCAGTTACCGTCAAGCCTACGAGCAGTACTTC.

The rearrangement uses TRBV3-1 (or the pseudogene TRBV3-2) and TRBJ2-4; 7 positions agree with TRBD2. In germline, CDR1 is LGHDT, CDR2 YNNKEL (reference sequence). Losses at the gene ends were 5 bases for V and 14 bases for J; bases not matched to a gene: 12. The CDR3 covers 13 residues. The DNA for the CDR3 is TGTGCCAGCAGCAAAAGGGGAGGGCCGATTGAGTACTTC. The encoded protein is CASSKRGGPIEYF.

V gene TRBV7-3 combines with J gene TRBJ2-3; TRBD2 aligns across 7 bases. The germline V gene has CDR1 SGHTA and CDR2 FQGTGA. The CDR3 loop spans 16 amino acids. Germline trimming cut 5 bases from V and 6 bases from J; bases unmatched to any gene: 14. CDR3 residues: CASSKERGRMGDTQYF. The CDR3, as DNA: TGTGCCAGCAGCAAGGAGCGGGGAAGGATGGGGGATACGCAGTATTTT. The entire variable domain, with the rest obtained from reference TRBV7-3 and TRBJ2-3, is as follows: GAGVSQTPSNKVTEKGKYVELRCDPISGHTALYWYRQSLGQGPEFLIYFQGTGAADDSGLPNDRFFAVRPEGSVSTLKIQRTERGDSAVYLCASSKERGRMGDTQYFGPGTRLTVL.

This chain links TRBV27 with TRBJ2-2, with D unclear. The CDR3 has 14 residues. The ends were cut back, 2 bases at V and 3 bases at J, with 7 bases in the middle. Germline-derived CDR1 and CDR2 are MNHEY and SMNVEV (reference sequence). The CDR3 here is CASSLQAYTGELFF. CDR3 DNA sequence: TGTGCCAGCAGTTTACAGGCTTACACCGGGGAGCTGTTTTTT.

The chain carries TRBV6-1 and TRBJ2-7; 7 bases agree with TRBD1. Germline V gene lookup returns CDR1 MNHNS and CDR2 SASEGT. The ends lost 6 bases at V and 2 bases at J; junction bases unmatched: 7. The CDR3 is 14 amino acids. The CDR3 spells CASSPRQGTYEQYF. In DNA, the CDR3 is TGTGCCAGCAGCCCCCGACAGGGTACCTACGAGCAGTACTTC.

V usage is TRBV4-3 and J usage is TRBJ1-4; D perhaps matches TRBD1 (5 bases). V shed 4 bases and J shed 0 bases, with 6 bases lying between them. This CDR3 has 14 amino acids. Germline-derived CDR1 and CDR2 are LGHNA and YSLEER. This CDR3 reads CASSRGPTNEKLFF. In DNA, the CDR3 is TGCGCCAGCAGCCGGGGACCAACTAATGAAAAACTGTTTTTT.

V is TRBV5-1 and J is TRBJ1-2, with D unclear. CDR1 SGHRS and CDR2 YFSETQ come from the germline V gene. Trimming pared 2 bases from V and 2 bases from J, leaving 10 bases between. The CDR3 contains 14 residues. This chain's CDR3 is CASSFEGPNYGYTF. CDR3 DNA: TGCGCCAGCAGCTTTGAGGGCCCCAACTATGGCTACACCTTC. The whole variable domain, filled in from reference TRBV5-1 and TRBJ1-2, reads KAGVTQTPRYLIKTRGQQVTLSCSPISGHRSVSWYQQTPGQGLQFLFEYFSETQRNKGNFPGRFSGRQFSNSRSEMNVSTLELGDSALYLCASSFEGPNYGYTFGSGTRLTVV.

The chain joins TRBV28 to TRBJ1-2; the D gene is possibly TRBD1 (6 bases). Germline CDR1 MDHEN, CDR2 SYDVKM. The V end lost 5 bases, the J end lost 2 bases, and 24 bases lay between the germline ends. This CDR3 comprises 18 residues. CDR3 nucleotides: TGTGCCAGCAGTGAAATGACAGGACTTACACCACTGAACTATGGCTACACCTTC. Protein product: CASSEMTGLTPLNYGYTF.

V gene TRBV30 combines with J gene TRBJ1-3; D remains unclear. The germline CDR1 and CDR2 sequences are GTSNPN and SVGIG (reference sequence). The V end was cut by 2 bases, the J end by 0 bases, with 8 bases between. This CDR3 region has 14 residues. CDR3: CAWSPGASGNTIYF. CDR3 nucleotides: TGTGCCTGGAGTCCAGGAGCCTCTGGAAACACCATATATTTT. The whole variable domain, filled in from reference TRBV30 and TRBJ1-3, reads SQTIHQWPATLVQPVGSPLSLECTVEGTSNPNLYWYRQAAGRGLQLLFYSVGIGQISSEVPQNLSASRPQDRQFILSSKKLLLSDSGFYLCAWSPGASGNTIYFGEGSWLTVV.

V gene TRBV27 combines with J gene TRBJ2-1; D may be TRBD2 (6 bases). CDR1 is MNHEY and CDR2 is SMNVEV in the germline V gene (reference sequence). The CDR3 is made up of 16 amino acids. The V end was cut by 4 bases, the J end by 3 bases, with 16 bases between. The CDR3 loop reads CASSSKLAASYNEQFF. CDR3 coding DNA: TGTGCCAGCAGTTCCAAACTAGCTGCAAGCTACAATGAGCAGTTCTTC.

The rearrangement uses TRBV28 and TRBJ2-7; 8 nucleotides line up with TRBD1. Germline-derived CDR1 and CDR2 are MDHEN and SYDVKM. V was clipped by 6 bases and J by 6 bases; unmatched bases: 13. This CDR3 region has 15 residues. The CDR3 reads CASRTASGGWGEQYF. CDR3 coding DNA: TGTGCCAGCAGGACCGCGTCAGGGGGCTGGGGCGAGCAGTACTTC.

Written as DNA, the CDR3 is TGTGCCAGCAGCTACTCTAGTAGCTCCTACAATGAGCAGTTCTTC. Protein product: CASSYSSSSYNEQFF. The chain joins TRBV7-2 to TRBJ2-1, with D hard to call. Germline V gene data show CDR1 as SGHTA and CDR2 as FQGNSA. There are 15 residues in the CDR3. Trimming took 4 bases from V and 0 from J, leaving 10 bases between them. The variable domain in full, completed from reference TRBV7-2 and TRBJ2-1, reads GAGVSQSPSNKVTEKGKDVELRCDPISGHTALYWYRQSLGQGLEFLIYFQGNSAPDKSGLPSDRFSAERTGGSVSTLTIQRTQQEDSAVYLCASSYSSSSYNEQFFGPGTRLTVL.

The chain uses TRBV28 and TRBJ1-5; D call uncertain. The germline V gene has CDR1 MDHEN and CDR2 SYDVKM. The V and J ends lost 5 bases and 5 bases respectively, with 16 bases between them. The CDR3 is 15 residues long. The CDR3 DNA reads TGTGCCAGCAGTCTAGCCAGGTTGATCGATCAGCCCCAGCATTTT. Amino acids: CASSLARLIDQPQHF. Full variable domain (rest looked up from reference TRBV28 and TRBJ1-5): DVKVTQSSRYLVKRTGEKVFLECVQDMDHENMFWYRQDPGLGLRLIYFSYDVKMKEKGDIPEGYSVSREKKERFSLILESASTNQTSMYLCASSLARLIDQPQHFGDGTRLSIL.

This chain joins TRBV5-4 and TRBJ2-2; the D gene is possibly TRBD2 (6 bases). The CDR3 length is 14 residues. V lost 5 bases, J lost 5 bases, and 13 bases lay in between. In germline, CDR1 is SGHNT, CDR2 YYREEE (reference sequence). CDR3 sequence: CASREMRGTGELFF. CDR3 bases: TGTGCCAGCAGGGAGATGCGGGGTACCGGGGAGCTGTTTTTT.

Ten or more counts support this clone. The CDR3 DNA reads as TGTGCCAGCAGCCCGTGGGTTGCAACTAATGAAAAACTGTTTTTT. Translation gives CASSPWVATNEKLFF. The chain joins TRBV7-3 to TRBJ1-4; D gene ambiguous. There are 15 residues in the CDR3. Germline-derived CDR1 and CDR2 are SGHTA and FQGTGA. Deletions cut 5 bases from V and 0 bases from J, with 10 bases between.

This chain connects TRBV7-3 to TRBJ2-5; tentatively, D is TRBD2 (5 bases). The ends were cut back, 3 bases at V and 4 bases at J, with 15 bases in the middle. Germline V gene sequence: CDR1 SGHTA, CDR2 FQGTGA. The CDR3 is made up of 15 amino acids. CDR3 sequence: CASSFLGGAGETQYF. CDR3 DNA: TGTGCCAGCAGCTTCCTCGGCGGTGCGGGAGAGACCCAGTACTTC.

V gene TRBV15 combines with J gene TRBJ2-1; tentative D call: TRBD2 (6 bases). Germline V gene sequence: CDR1 LNHNV, CDR2 YYDKDF (reference sequence). Trimming removed 0 bases at V and 7 bases at J, with 13 bases between. The CDR3 loop spans 15 amino acids. The CDR3, as DNA: TGTGCCACCAGCAGAGATATGACTAGTATTAATGAGCAGTTCTTC. Encoded protein: CATSRDMTSINEQFF.